These 15 T cell receptor beta chains were sequenced from one sample in a study of blood T cell repertoires in COVID-19. Generated by immunoSEQ multiplex PCR, the TCRdb table keeps only in-frame clones and is missing some. There are about 130,000 clones in the sample; around four fifths occur only once, and about a sixth lies in the top ten. Sequenced sample: PBMCs or T cells enriched from blood (not recorded which). These receptors all come from a man aged 30 to 39 who had recovered from COVID-19.

V and J are TRBV6-4 and TRBJ2-2, with 12 bases that match TRBD2. Germline loops: CDR1 MRHNA, CDR2 SNTAGT. The trim removed 3 bases at V and 8 bases at J, leaving 4 bases unmatched. The CDR3 runs to 15 residues. The CDR3 sequence is CASSELAGGPGELFF. For the CDR3, the DNA is TGTGCCAGCAGTGAACTAGCGGGAGGACCGGGGGAGCTGTTTTTT.

This chain uses TRBV7-3 with TRBJ2-3; weak D call: TRBD2 (5 bases). Trimming removed 5 bases at V and 1 base at J, with 16 bases between. This CDR3 comprises 16 residues. CDR1 is SGHTA and CDR2 is FQGTGA in the germline V gene. CDR3 residues: CASSHPRLLCTDTQYF. CDR3 nucleotides: TGTGCCAGCAGCCACCCCAGACTACTTTGCACAGATACGCAGTATTTT.

This clone appeared a few times. The chain carries TRBV30 and TRBJ2-3; 10 nucleotides match TRBD2. The trim removed 2 bases at V and 4 bases at J, leaving 6 bases unmatched. Germline CDR1 and CDR2: GTSNPN and SVGIG (reference sequence). CDR3 length: 15 amino acids. As DNA, the CDR3 is TGTGCCTGGAGTATCCAAGCGGGAGGGCCAGATACGCAGTATTTT. This translates into CAWSIQAGGPDTQYF.

The rearrangement links TRBV4-2 to TRBJ2-7; 7 bases align to TRBD2. From germline, CDR1 is LGHNA and CDR2 YNFKEQ. The CDR3 is 16 amino acids. V was clipped by 0 bases and J by 4 bases; unmatched bases: 9. This CDR3 is CASSQDLMTGGYEQYF. CDR3 nucleotide sequence: TGTGCCAGCAGCCAAGATCTTATGACGGGAGGTTACGAGCAGTACTTC.

The chain joins TRBV5-1 to TRBJ2-7; 9 bases are shared with TRBD2. V shed 0 bases and J 3 bases; nucleotides not matched to a gene: 7. This CDR3 region has 16 residues. The germline V gene encodes CDR1 SGHRS and CDR2 YFSETQ. The CDR3 coding sequence is TGCGCCAGCAGCTTGGGGTCTAGCGGGGCCCACTACGAGCAGTACTTC. Encoded protein: CASSLGSSGAHYEQYF.

The rearrangement links TRBV10-3 to TRBJ1-4; 8 bases line up with TRBD1. Germline CDR1 reads ENHRY; CDR2 reads SYGVKD. The V gene end was trimmed by 2 bases and the J gene end by 8 bases; junction bases not matched to a gene: 4. This CDR3 contains 14 residues. This CDR3 reads CAISEDRGSEKLFF. CDR3 DNA: TGTGCCATCAGTGAGGACAGGGGATCGGAAAAACTGTTTTTT.

In this sample, this clone turned up a few times. The chain carries TRBV5-1 and TRBJ2-1; D might be TRBD2 (5 bases). This CDR3 has 15 residues. Between the trimmed V and J ends, which lost 4 bases and 0 bases, there was a span of 11 bases. Germline CDR1 is SGHRS and CDR2 is YFSETQ. The CDR3, as DNA: TGCGCCAGCAGCCCTAGCCCGAGCTCCTACAATGAGCAGTTCTTC. This encodes CASSPSPSSYNEQFF.

The chain couples TRBV6-2 or TRBV6-3 to TRBJ2-5; 9 bases match TRBD1. Looked up from germline, CDR1 is MNHEY and CDR2 is SVGEGT. The trim removed 6 bases at V and 1 base at J, leaving 9 bases unmatched. This CDR3 has 16 residues. The CDR3 region is CASSPVPGQGQETQYF. The DNA for the CDR3 is TGTGCCAGCAGCCCCGTACCGGGACAGGGCCAAGAGACCCAGTACTTC.

This chain links TRBV15 with TRBJ1-4; D is undetermined. The CDR3 consists of 14 residues. With 2 bases removed from V and 7 bases from J, the gap between germline ends came to 11 bases. The germline CDR1 and CDR2 sequences are LNHNV and YYDKDF (reference sequence). The DNA of the CDR3 is TGTGCCACCAGCAGAAGCTCCCTCGGTGAAAAACTGTTTTTT. Translated: CATSRSSLGEKLFF.

The DNA for the CDR3 is TGTGCCAGCAGACCCCCAGGGGGTCCGGGCTACACCTTC. Translated, it gives CASRPPGGPGYTF. V gene TRBV27 combines with J gene TRBJ1-2; 7 bases fit TRBD1. This CDR3 comprises 13 residues. Germline CDR1 is MNHEY and CDR2 is SMNVEV (reference sequence). J gave up 8 bases and V 6 bases, and 9 bases lay outside the gene matches.

This clone was seen once. The genes are TRBV2 and TRBJ1-5; D call uncertain. This CDR3 region has 15 residues. Trimming took off 1 base at V and 2 bases at J, with 9 bases between the two ends. Germline CDR1 is SNHLY and CDR2 is FYNNEI. The DNA for the CDR3 is TGTGCCAGCAGTGAAGAATGGAGGGGCAATCAGCCCCAGCATTTT. It specifies CASSEEWRGNQPQHF. The full variable domain, in which reference TRBV2 and TRBJ1-5 provide the parts outside the CDR3, is EPEVTQTPSHQVTQMGQEVILRCVPISNHLYFYWYRQILGQKVEFLVSFYNNEISEKSEIFDDQFSVERPDGSNFTLKIRSTKLEDSAMYFCASSEEWRGNQPQHFGDGTRLSIL.

This chain uses TRBV5-1 with TRBJ2-7; 8 bases are a match to TRBD2. V dropped 1 base and J dropped 2; count of bases not matched to a gene: 11. The V gene's germline CDR1 is SGHRS and CDR2 YFSETQ. The CDR3 is 17 amino acids. The CDR3 sequence: CASSLTRSGMVTYEQYV. CDR3 coding DNA: TGCGCCAGCAGCTTGACCCGTAGCGGGATGGTGACCTACGAGCAGTACGTC.

CDR3 in DNA: TGTGCCTGGAGTCCGGGACTAGCGGGAGTAGGGCAGTACTTC. Its protein is CAWSPGLAGVGQYF. V and J are TRBV30 and TRBJ2-7, with 14 bases identical to TRBD2. The length of the CDR3 is 14 residues. Germline CDR1 and CDR2: GTSNPN and SVGIG (reference sequence). The J segment lost 9 bases and the V segment lost 2 bases, leaving 6 bases of the junction unmatched.

This chain's CDR3 is CASSKDLASRYNEQFF. For the CDR3, the DNA is TGCGCCAGCAGCAAAGACCTAGCGTCACGCTACAATGAGCAGTTCTTC. This chain uses TRBV5-1 with TRBJ2-1, with D possibly matching TRBD2 (6 bases). Per the germline V gene, CDR1 is SGHRS and CDR2 is YFSETQ. Trimming took 4 bases from V and 3 from J, leaving 17 bases between them. The CDR3 runs 16 residues.

The chain links TRBV4-1 to TRBJ1-2; 7 bases agree with TRBD1. The germline V gene has CDR1 MGHRA and CDR2 YSYEKL. Losses at the gene ends were 3 bases for V and 0 bases for J; bases not matched to a gene: 4. The CDR3 runs to 15 residues. The CDR3 DNA follows: TGCGCCAGCAGCCAGACAGGGATACCTAACTATGGCTACACCTTC. This encodes CASSQTGIPNYGYTF.